Listed below are T cell receptor beta chains from one sample, sequenced in a study of CD8+CD57+ T cells in acquired aplastic anemia. MiXCR, run by TCRdb on the reads, gives a single entry per CDR3 protein. Of more than 150,000 distinct CDR3 sequences in the sample, 40% to 50% are singletons; the top ten hold 2.5% to 3.5%. The specimen was sorted CD4+, CD8+, or CD8+CD57+ T cells (not recorded which) from PBMCs. The receptors here all came from a human donor in good health. CDR3s include the opening cysteine and the closing phenylalanine or tryptophan. The D gene is left open where the match is weak. Rows may omit the clone size; those that give it use once, few, many or a size class.

d_gene | j_gene | v_gene | abundance | CDR3nt | CDR3aa
NA | TRBJ1-6 | TRBV7-9 | many | TGTGCCAGCAGCCGCGAACAGAATAATTCACCCCTCCACTTT | CASSREQNNSPLHF
TRBD2 | TRBJ2-7 | TRBV20-1 | NA | TGCAGTGCTAGAGCCGGGACTAGCGGACCAAGGGAGCAGTACTTC | CSARAGTSGPREQYF
NA | TRBJ1-3 | TRBV3-1 | NA | TGTGCCAGCAGCCAAGATCCCGGGTTTGCCATATATTTT | CASSQDPGFAIYF
NA | TRBJ1-1 | TRBV2 | NA | TGTGCCAGCAGAACCGGGACAAAGAACACTGAAGCTTTCTTT | CASRTGTKNTEAFF
TRBD1 | TRBJ2-5 | TRBV19 | NA | TGTGCCAGTAGTATCCGGGACAGGGAGGGGGAGACCCAGTACTTC | CASSIRDREGETQYF
TRBD2 | TRBJ2-1 | TRBV20-1 | many | TGCAGTGCTAGAGATCCTTCCGGGACTAGCGGCTACAATGAGCAGTTCTTC | CSARDPSGTSGYNEQFF
NA | TRBJ1-2 | TRBV10-1 | NA | TGCGCCAGCAGTCGTCGGGACACAAGCAACTATGGCTACACCTTC | CASSRRDTSNYGYTF
TRBD1 | TRBJ1-6 | TRBV19 | NA | TGTGCCAGTACCCACGGACAGGGTCTGAATTCACCCCTCCACTTT | CASTHGQGLNSPLHF
NA | TRBJ1-4 | TRBV18 | few | TGTGCCAGCTCACCCGCCGGGACAACTAATGAAAAACTGTTTTTT | CASSPAGTTNEKLFF
TRBD2 | TRBJ2-5 | TRBV5-1 | once | TGCGCCAGCAGCTTGGCGGGGGGGGAAGAGACCCAGTACTTC | CASSLAGGEETQYF
TRBD1 | TRBJ1-1 | TRBV7-9 | many | TGTGCCAGCACTCAAAAGGCGGGACAGGGACTCGCTGAAGCTTTCTTT | CASTQKAGQGLAEAFF
NA | TRBJ2-7 | TRBV2 | NA | TGTGCCAGCAGGGATGGGACTTACGAGCAGTACTTC | CASRDGTYEQYF
NA | TRBJ1-2 | TRBV5-6 | NA | TGTGCCAGCAGCGCCGGGACAAGTGGCTACACCTTC | CASSAGTSGYTF
TRBD2 | TRBJ2-1 | TRBV7-2 | many | TGTGCCAGCAGCTCGTCGGGGACTAGCGGGAGAGGAGAGCAGTTCTTC | CASSSSGTSGRGEQFF
TRBD2 | TRBJ2-7 | TRBV25-1 | few | TGTGCCAGCAGTGAACGATTCAATCTAGCGGGACGGGCGTACGAGCAGTACTTC | CASSERFNLAGRAYEQYF
TRBD1 | TRBJ1-4 | TRBV10-3 | NA | TGTGCCATCAGAGAGGGACAGGGCCCTAATGAAAAACTGTTTTTT | CAIREGQGPNEKLFF
NA | TRBJ2-1 | TRBV6-1 | many | TGTGCCAGCAGTGAAAAAGGGACCAATGAGCAGTTCTTC | CASSEKGTNEQFF
TRBD1 | TRBJ1-6 | TRBV30 | many | TGTGCCTGGAGGGAGGCGGGGACAGGGTATCGTTCACCCCTCCACTTT | CAWREAGTGYRSPLHF
NA | TRBJ2-3 | TRBV20-1 | NA | TGCAGTGCGGACGCTGACGGACTACCCGTCGATACGCAGTATTTT | CSADADGLPVDTQYF
NA | TRBJ2-1 | TRBV2 | NA | TGTGCCAGCAGTCGGGGGCCCAGGGATGAGCAGTTCTTC | CASSRGPRDEQFF
NA | TRBJ2-3 | TRBV15 | NA | TGTGCCACCAGCAGAGGAGGGCTACGGGATACGCAGTATTTT | CATSRGGLRDTQYF
NA | TRBJ2-7 | TRBV9 | NA | TGTGCCAGCAGCCAGCTGGGGGACGAGCAGTACTTC | CASSQLGDEQYF
NA | TRBJ2-1 | TRBV20-1 | NA | TGCAGTGCTAGAGATAATGCTCAAACCCAGTTCTTC | CSARDNAQTQFF
TRBD1 | TRBJ1-5 | TRBV30 | few | TGTGCCTGGAGTTTAGGGGGACAGGGGGACAATCAGCCCCAGCATTTT | CAWSLGGQGDNQPQHF
TRBD1 | TRBJ2-5 | TRBV15 | NA | TGTGCCACCAGCAGAGCAGGGACAGGGGGCTTAGAGACCCAGTACTTC | CATSRAGTGGLETQYF
NA | TRBJ1-1 | TRBV19 | NA | TGTGCCAGTAGTATAGCTACAGGGCGAAAGGCTTTCTTT | CASSIATGRKAFF
TRBD2 | TRBJ2-5 | TRBV24-1 | NA | TGTGCCACCAGTGAAGGACTAGCGGGGGAACAAGAGACCCAGTACTTC | CATSEGLAGEQETQYF
NA | TRBJ2-5 | TRBV2 | many | TGTGCCAGCAGTGGCCAGGGTCATGGGACCCAGTACTTC | CASSGQGHGTQYF
NA | TRBJ2-1 | TRBV9 | many | TGTGCCAGCAGCGCCTATGCAGGGGATGAGCAGTTCTTC | CASSAYAGDEQFF
NA | TRBJ2-2 | TRBV6-1 | many | TGTGCCAGCAGCCCGGGGTTGAACACCGGGGAGCTGTTTTTT | CASSPGLNTGELFF
NA | TRBJ1-5 | TRBV12-3/TRBV12-4 | many | TGTGCCAGCAGTTTTACACATAAGACATTCGACGATCAGCCCCAGCATTTT | CASSFTHKTFDDQPQHF
TRBD2 | TRBJ2-1 | TRBV7-2 | many | TGTGCCAGCAGAATAGCGGGATTCAGCTCCTACAATGAGCAGTTCTTC | CASRIAGFSSYNEQFF
NA | TRBJ2-6 | TRBV29-1 | NA | TGCAGCGTTGAAGCAGGGAATGGGGCCAACGTCCTGACTTTC | CSVEAGNGANVLTF
NA | TRBJ1-1 | TRBV29-1 | once | TGCAGCGTTGAAGCAACCAGACAGCGGAGCACTGAAGCTCTCTTT | CSVEATRQRSTEALF
NA | TRBJ1-1 | TRBV2 | NA | TGTGCCAGCACGATAGGGGGAAACACTGAAGCTTTCTTT | CASTIGGNTEAFF
NA | TRBJ1-1 | TRBV19 | NA | TGTGCCAGTAGTCAGGGCGTGCGAGCTTTCTTT | CASSQGVRAFF
NA | TRBJ1-1 | TRBV20-1 | NA | TGCAGTGCTCCTTATATGGCGGGCACTGAAGCTTTCTTT | CSAPYMAGTEAFF
NA | TRBJ2-2 | TRBV24-1 | NA | TGTGCCACCAGTGATCCGACATTGAACACCGGGGAGCTGTTTTTT | CATSDPTLNTGELFF
NA | TRBJ1-3 | TRBV10-3 | NA | TGTGCCATCAGTTATCGGCAGACGGGCGGAAACACCATATATTTT | CAISYRQTGGNTIYF
NA | TRBJ2-3 | TRBV29-1 | NA | TGCAGCTCGAGGGGAGCAGATACGCAGTATTTT | CSSRGADTQYF
NA | TRBJ2-2 | TRBV5-1 | many | TGCGCCAGCAGCTTCGCGGGACAGTCGTTTTCCGGGGAGCTGTTTTTT | CASSFAGQSFSGELFF
NA | TRBJ2-7 | TRBV6-6 | many | TGTGCCAGCAGTTACTCGGGACGGACCACCTACGAGCAGTACTTC | CASSYSGRTTYEQYF
TRBD1 | TRBJ2-7 | TRBV2 | NA | TGTGCCAGCAGTGAACCCGAGACAGGGGAAGGCCCCTACGAGCAGTACTTC | CASSEPETGEGPYEQYF
TRBD2 | TRBJ2-5 | TRBV6-1 | few | TGTGCCAGCAGTGATACCGGGACTAGCGGCCAAGAGACCCAGTACTTC | CASSDTGTSGQETQYF
NA | TRBJ2-3 | TRBV20-1 | many | TGCAGTGCTAGAGATCTTCTCGGGACACCAAGCACAGATACGCAGTATTTT | CSARDLLGTPSTDTQYF
NA | TRBJ2-7 | TRBV2 | few | TGTGCCAGCATCCTTCAGGGGTCCTACGAGCAGTACTTC | CASILQGSYEQYF
NA | TRBJ1-5 | TRBV7-2 | NA | TGTGCCAGCAGCTTAGCGGGGACCACTTTCAATCAGCCCCAGCATTTT | CASSLAGTTFNQPQHF
TRBD2 | TRBJ2-7 | TRBV27 | NA | TGTGCCAGCAGTCCGCAGCGGGGATGGCTTGGCGAGCAGTACTTC | CASSPQRGWLGEQYF
NA | TRBJ2-1 | TRBV2 | NA | TGTGCCAGCAGGCAGGGCTCCTACAATGAGCAGTTCTTC | CASRQGSYNEQFF
TRBD1 | TRBJ1-5 | TRBV19 | NA | TGTGCCAGTAGGGGGGACAGGGTAAGCAATCAGCCCCAGCATTTT | CASRGDRVSNQPQHF
NA | TRBJ1-2 | TRBV2 | many | TGTGCCAGCCACCTAACAGGGATTTTAGCAGTCGGCTACACCTTC | CASHLTGILAVGYTF
TRBD2 | TRBJ2-1 | TRBV11-2 | NA | TGTGCCAGCAGCTTAGACGGGGGGGCCAATGAGCAGTTCTTC | CASSLDGGANEQFF
NA | TRBJ2-1 | TRBV2 | NA | NA | CASSFCASVSSNEQFF